The text below deals with one TCR beta chain. This entry belongs to a study of blood T cells in healthy people across ages. A J-beta primer mix and a sample-barcoded 5' primer were used in a second PCR of roughly 7 to 12 cycles. TCRdb reanalysed the 5' RACE reads using MiXCR and keeps one entry per CDR3 protein. Among around 1,000,000 distinct CDR3 sequences listed, approximately 26% were seen once. Germline CDR1 is SGHKS and CDR2 is YYEKEE (reference sequence). This CDR3 region has 14 residues. V dropped 3 bases and J dropped 3; count of bases not matched to a gene: 5. These data also featured in a second study, about T cells of mothers and their children. This second report adds: No T cell clones of persistent microchimeric origin were detected.

The chain combines TRBV5-5 with TRBJ2-5; 7 bases are a match to TRBD1. The sample taken for sequencing was blood. This receptor was identified in a girl aged 2 to 10 in good health. Written as DNA, the CDR3 is TGTGCCAGCAGCTCGATAGGGGGCAAAGAGACCCAGTACTTC. Its protein is CASSSIGGKETQYF.